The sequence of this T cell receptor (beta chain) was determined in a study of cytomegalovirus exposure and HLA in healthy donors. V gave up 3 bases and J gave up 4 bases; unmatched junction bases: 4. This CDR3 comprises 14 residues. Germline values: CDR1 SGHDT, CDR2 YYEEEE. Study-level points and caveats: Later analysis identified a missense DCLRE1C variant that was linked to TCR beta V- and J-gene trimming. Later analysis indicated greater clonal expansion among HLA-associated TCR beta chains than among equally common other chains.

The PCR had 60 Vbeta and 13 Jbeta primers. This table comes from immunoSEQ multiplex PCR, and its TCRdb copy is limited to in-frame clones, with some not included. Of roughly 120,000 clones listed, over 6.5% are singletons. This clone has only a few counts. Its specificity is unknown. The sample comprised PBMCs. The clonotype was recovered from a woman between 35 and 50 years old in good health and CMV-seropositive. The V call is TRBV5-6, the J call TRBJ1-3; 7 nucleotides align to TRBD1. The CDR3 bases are TGTGCCAGCAGCTGGGGACAGCCCGGAAACACCATATATTTT. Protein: CASSWGQPGNTIYF.